These T cell receptor beta chains were read from a single sample in a study of blood T cells in healthy people across ages. MiXCR was run by TCRdb on the 5' RACE reads, yielding one entry per CDR3 protein. Altogether roughly 860,000 distinct CDR3 sequences are present, around two thirds being singletons, with the ten largest covering roughly 25%. The sequencing input was blood. Receptors were obtained from a man aged 25 to 40 in good health. Both conserved end residues are part of each CDR3. D genes are given only for firm matches. Not all rows give a size; the values are once, few, many and, for expanded clones, a class.

d_gene: TRBD1; abundance: .; v_gene: TRBV9; j_gene: TRBJ2-5; CDR3aa: CASSERDRGRQETQYF; CDR3nt: TGTGCCAGCAGCGAGCGGGACAGGGGGCGACAAGAGACCCAGTACTTC
d_gene: .; abundance: .; v_gene: TRBV20-1; j_gene: TRBJ2-1; CDR3aa: CSSRDSYNEQFF; CDR3nt: TGCAGCAGTCGGGATTCCTACAATGAGCAGTTCTTC
d_gene: .; abundance: few; v_gene: TRBV20-1; j_gene: TRBJ2-1; CDR3aa: CSATTDRGWMTYNEQFF; CDR3nt: TGCAGTGCTACAACGGACCGGGGGTGGATGACCTACAATGAGCAGTTCTTC
d_gene: TRBD2; abundance: .; v_gene: TRBV6-6; j_gene: TRBJ2-1; CDR3aa: CASSFGAGSYNEQFF; CDR3nt: TGTGCCAGCAGTTTCGGAGCGGGGTCCTACAATGAGCAGTTCTTC
d_gene: .; abundance: .; v_gene: TRBV6-5; j_gene: TRBJ2-7; CDR3aa: CASSYSQTGRDEQYF; CDR3nt: TGTGCCAGCAGTTACTCGCAGACAGGCCGGGACGAGCAGTACTTC
d_gene: .; abundance: .; v_gene: TRBV10-3; j_gene: TRBJ2-7; CDR3aa: CAISENNSYEQYF; CDR3nt: TGTGCCATCAGTGAAAACAACTCCTACGAGCAGTACTTC
d_gene: .; abundance: few; v_gene: TRBV7-8; j_gene: TRBJ2-4; CDR3aa: CASSENHGTQSQIQYF; CDR3nt: TGTGCCAGCAGCGAGAACCACGGGACCCAATCTCAAATTCAGTACTTC
d_gene: .; abundance: .; v_gene: TRBV28; j_gene: TRBJ2-7; CDR3aa: CASSASIKPYEQYF; CDR3nt: TGTGCCAGCAGTGCGTCAATTAAGCCCTACGAGCAGTACTTC
d_gene: TRBD1; abundance: few; v_gene: TRBV6-5; j_gene: TRBJ2-4; CDR3aa: CASSGQGAGKNIQYF; CDR3nt: TGTGCCAGCAGTGGACAGGGGGCTGGCAAAAACATTCAGTACTTC
d_gene: TRBD1; abundance: .; v_gene: TRBV30; j_gene: TRBJ1-5; CDR3aa: CAWSVRLDRGVQPQHF; CDR3nt: TGTGCCTGGAGTGTACGTTTAGACAGGGGAGTTCAGCCCCAGCATTTT
d_gene: .; abundance: once; v_gene: TRBV5-1; j_gene: TRBJ2-3; CDR3aa: CASSLPSSGSTDTQYF; CDR3nt: TGCGCCAGCAGCTTGCCCTCCAGCGGTAGCACAGATACGCAGTATTTT
d_gene: TRBD1; abundance: few; v_gene: TRBV12-3/TRBV12-4; j_gene: TRBJ2-5; CDR3aa: CASSRTGGGETQYF; CDR3nt: TGTGCCAGCAGTCGAACAGGGGGCGGAGAGACCCAGTACTTC
d_gene: TRBD2; abundance: .; v_gene: TRBV7-3; j_gene: TRBJ2-1; CDR3aa: CASSLSAGGGAEEQFF; CDR3nt: TGTGCCAGCAGCTTATCCGCCGGCGGGGGGGCCGAGGAGCAGTTCTTC
d_gene: .; abundance: .; v_gene: TRBV29-1; j_gene: TRBJ1-2; CDR3aa: CSVEEDRFGYGYTF; CDR3nt: TGCAGCGTTGAAGAGGATAGGTTTGGCTATGGCTACACCTTC
d_gene: .; abundance: .; v_gene: TRBV29-1; j_gene: TRBJ2-2; CDR3aa: CSVVNDANTGELFF; CDR3nt: TGCAGCGTTGTTAACGACGCGAACACCGGGGAGCTGTTTTTT
d_gene: TRBD2; abundance: .; v_gene: TRBV29-1; j_gene: TRBJ2-5; CDR3aa: CSVGTTPKETQYF; CDR3nt: TGCAGCGTGGGGACTACACCTAAAGAGACCCAGTACTTC
d_gene: TRBD1; abundance: .; v_gene: TRBV4-3; j_gene: TRBJ2-7; CDR3aa: CASSPYRGDYEQYF; CDR3nt: TGCGCCAGCAGCCCCTACAGGGGTGACTACGAGCAGTACTTC
d_gene: TRBD2; abundance: .; v_gene: TRBV7-2; j_gene: TRBJ2-5; CDR3aa: CASSWGTSRRETQYF; CDR3nt: TGTGCCAGCAGCTGGGGGACTAGTCGTAGGGAGACCCAGTACTTC
d_gene: TRBD1; abundance: .; v_gene: TRBV18; j_gene: TRBJ2-5; CDR3aa: CASSPRTGDQGEYF; CDR3nt: TGTGCCAGCTCACCGCGGACAGGCGACCAGGGGGAGTACTTC
d_gene: .; abundance: few; v_gene: TRBV15; j_gene: TRBJ1-6; CDR3aa: CATSREGRGRDSPLHF; CDR3nt: TGTGCCACCAGCAGAGAGGGCCGGGGGCGAGATTCACCCCTCCACTTT